The 8 T cell receptor beta chains reported below all come from one sample, sequenced in a study of blood T cells in healthy people across ages. Primers used in a second PCR of roughly 7 to 12 cycles were a sample-barcoded 5' primer and a J-beta primer mix. TCRdb recomputed calls from the 5' RACE reads with MiXCR, one row per CDR3 protein. The sample includes about 1 million distinct CDR3 sequences, 45% seen only once; the top ten take approximately 20%. Specimen: blood. Receptors were obtained from a woman aged 55 to 70 in good health.

This clonotype was detected only a few times. The chain has TRBV12-3 or TRBV12-4 and TRBJ2-7; D is unresolved. CDR3 length: 13 amino acids. The ends were cut back, 4 bases at V and 5 bases at J, with 12 bases in the middle. CDR3 protein: CASSSAARDEQYF. The CDR3 DNA is TGTGCCAGCAGTTCGGCAGCACGCGACGAGCAGTACTTC.

This clonotype was seen more than once but under ten times. The chain is built from TRBV29-1 and TRBJ2-7; 7 bases are shared with TRBD1. The CDR3 runs to 13 residues. The germline CDR1 and CDR2 sequences are SQVTM and ANQGSEA. V lost 4 bases to trimming and J lost 6 bases; unmatched junction nucleotides: 9. The CDR3: CSVGTGSLREQYF. The CDR3 DNA sequence: TGCAGCGTTGGGACAGGTAGCCTGCGCGAGCAGTACTTC.

This clonotype was seen more than once but under ten times. The rearrangement uses TRBV27 and TRBJ2-1; 10 nucleotides line up with TRBD1. This CDR3 is 17 amino acids long. V was pared by 0 bases and J by 4 bases, with 6 bases of the junction left unmatched. Germline V lookup: CDR1 MNHEY, CDR2 SMNVEV (reference sequence). In DNA form, the CDR3 reads TGTGCCAGCAGTTTATCCCCCCCGGGACAGGGGTACAATGAGCAGTTCTTC. Amino acid sequence: CASSLSPPGQGYNEQFF.

The V gene is TRBV24-1, the J gene TRBJ2-3; no definite D call. V shed 8 bases and J shed 2 bases, with 10 bases lying between them. In germline, CDR1 is KGHDR, CDR2 SFDVKD. The CDR3 runs to 13 residues. The CDR3 sequence: CATKKGNTDTQYF. CDR3 DNA: TGTGCCACCAAGAAGGGAAACACAGATACGCAGTATTTT.

The rearrangement joins TRBV25-1 to TRBJ2-7; D perhaps matches TRBD1 (6 bases). Trimming pared 7 bases from V and 2 bases from J, leaving 18 bases between. Germline lookup yields CDR1 MGHDK and CDR2 SYGVNS. CDR3 length equals 15 residues. In DNA form, the CDR3 reads TGTGCCAGCATCCCGGGCCCCACAGGGCCCTACGAGCAGTACTTC. This translates into CASIPGPTGPYEQYF.

This chain links TRBV28 with TRBJ2-7, with TRBD2 as a possible D gene (6 bases). The V gene lost 11 bases and the J gene lost 2 bases, with 16 bases spanning the gap. Germline CDR1 MDHEN, CDR2 SYDVKM. The CDR3 has 13 amino acids. Here the CDR3 DNA reads TGTGCCGCGAGGGGAGGCACCACCTACGAGCAGTACTTC. Translating gives CAARGGTTYEQYF.

CDR3 nucleotides: TGTGCCAGCAGTATGAGCGGGAGTGCCGTCAATGAGCAGTTCTTC. It is translated as CASSMSGSAVNEQFF. This chain connects TRBV27 to TRBJ2-1, with 8 nucleotides matching TRBD2. This CDR3 comprises 15 residues. Germline-derived CDR1 and CDR2 are MNHEY and SMNVEV (reference sequence). Unmatched junction bases numbered 9, after V lost 5 bases and J lost 6 bases.

This clonotype was recorded once. The chain employs TRBV7-9 and TRBJ2-1; D is perhaps TRBD1 or TRBD2 (6 bases each). In germline, CDR1 is SEHNR, CDR2 FQNEAQ (reference sequence). Trimming removed 4 bases at V and 3 bases at J, with 16 bases between. The CDR3 has 16 amino acids. The CDR3: CASSSEVGGLYNEQFF. CDR3 bases: TGTGCCAGCAGCTCAGAGGTGGGGGGCCTCTACAATGAGCAGTTCTTC. Based on the CDR3 plus reference TRBV7-9 and TRBJ2-1, the full variable domain is DTGVSQNPRHKITKRGQNVTFRCDPISEHNRLYWYRQTLGQGPEFLTYFQNEAQLEKSRLLSDRFSAERPKGSFSTLEIQRTEQGDSAMYLCASSSEVGGLYNEQFFGPGTRLTVL.